The 23 T cell receptor beta chains reported below all come from one sample, sequenced in a study of PD-1 blockade in classical Hodgkin lymphoma. TCRdb's table, derived via immunoSEQ multiplex PCR, lists solely in-frame clones and lacks some. Of more than 140,000 clones in the sample, approximately 80% were seen once. Relapses following autologous stem cell transplantation were seen in all patients, with brentuximab vedotin exposure varying. The sample here was peripheral blood mononuclear cells (PBMCs), taken before the second cycle of nivolumab. These receptors were taken from a human donor with classical Hodgkin lymphoma.

The V and J genes are TRBV27 and TRBJ1-5, with TRBD1 matching 9 bases. This CDR3 has 13 residues. V shed 5 bases, J shed 6 bases, and the junction held 2 bases outside the gene matches. Germline CDR1 is MNHEY and CDR2 is SMNVEV (reference sequence). The CDR3 spells CASSRQGGQPQHF. The CDR3 DNA follows: TGTGCCAGCAGTCGACAGGGGGGTCAGCCCCAGCATTTT.

The chain recombines TRBV28 with TRBJ2-5, with 11 bases lining up with TRBD1. Germline-derived CDR1 and CDR2 are MDHEN and SYDVKM. Germline trimming cut 5 bases from V and 5 bases from J; bases unmatched to any gene: 7. The CDR3 covers 15 residues. This chain's CDR3 is CASSPGTGGLETQYF. DNA for the CDR3: TGTGCCAGCAGTCCCGGGACAGGGGGGTTGGAGACCCAGTACTTC.

CDR3 in amino acids: CASSDPAEGGGELFF. CDR3 nucleotide sequence: TGTGCCAGCAGTGACCCAGCGGAGGGGGGCGGGGAGCTGTTTTTT. The rearrangement uses TRBV6-4 and TRBJ2-2, with D possibly called TRBD1 or TRBD2 (6 bases each). CDR3 length: 15 residues. CDR1 is MRHNA, CDR2 SNTAGT, per germline. The ends were cut back, 2 bases at V and 7 bases at J, with 14 bases in the middle.

The rearrangement links TRBV6-5 to TRBJ1-3, with D unresolved. V lost 6 bases, J lost 4 bases, and 7 bases lay in between. The CDR3 is made up of 12 amino acids. Per germline, CDR1 MNHEY and CDR2 SVGAGI. CDR3 sequence reads: CASRSTGNTIYF. The CDR3 DNA is TGTGCCAGCAGGTCCACCGGAAACACCATATATTTT.

The chain recombines TRBV7-9 with TRBJ1-2; D is possibly TRBD1 (6 bases). The V gene's germline CDR1 is SEHNR and CDR2 FQNEAQ (reference sequence). V dropped 5 bases and J dropped 4 bases, with 11 bases sitting between them. There are 13 residues in the CDR3. CDR3 region: CASSATGPYGYTF. CDR3 nucleotide sequence: TGTGCCAGCAGCGCGACAGGTCCCTATGGCTACACCTTC.

The V and J genes are TRBV18 and TRBJ2-3, with D maybe TRBD1 (5 bases). CDR3 length equals 13 residues. CDR1 is KGHSH, CDR2 LQKENI, per germline. The V gene lost 2 bases and the J gene lost 10 bases, with 13 bases spanning the gap. CDR3 amino acids: CASSPSRQSPQYF. CDR3 bases: TGTGCCAGCTCACCATCGAGACAGAGTCCGCAGTATTTT.

The rearrangement uses TRBV5-1 and TRBJ2-2; no clear D. Germline values: CDR1 SGHRS, CDR2 YFSETQ. V lost 0 bases, J lost 1 base, and 10 bases lay in between. The CDR3 totals 16 residues. The DNA for the CDR3 is TGCGCCAGCAGCTTGGCCGGGCAGAGGAACACCGGGGAGCTGTTTTTT. This encodes CASSLAGQRNTGELFF.

The chain couples TRBV6-5 to TRBJ2-7; 10 positions agree with TRBD2. Germline trimming cut 6 bases from V and 7 bases from J; bases unmatched to any gene: 12. The germline CDR1 and CDR2 sequences are MNHEY and SVGAGI. The CDR3 is made up of 15 amino acids. CDR3: CASRTTSGAELEQYF. The CDR3, as DNA: TGTGCCAGCAGGACCACTAGCGGGGCGGAACTGGAGCAGTACTTC.

The gene calls are TRBV7-9 and TRBJ1-1, with no clear D. The CDR3 is 12 amino acids. Trimming took 5 bases from V and 6 from J, leaving 10 bases between them. Germline lookup yields CDR1 SEHNR and CDR2 FQNEAQ (reference sequence). The CDR3 DNA follows: TGTGCCAGCAGCCCGAAAGGCTCTGAAGCTTTCTTT. Translated: CASSPKGSEAFF.

The chain recombines TRBV18 with TRBJ1-2; D is perhaps TRBD1 (6 bases). Trimming cost V 0 bases and J 3 bases, with 11 bases left between them. The CDR3 runs to 15 residues. From germline, CDR1 is KGHSH and CDR2 LQKENI. As DNA, the CDR3 is TGTGCCAGCTCACCACCTGGCAGGGGCCACTATGGCTACACCTTC. Translated, it gives CASSPPGRGHYGYTF.

The V call is TRBV5-4, the J call TRBJ2-1, with 7 nucleotides matching TRBD1. CDR3 size: 14 residues. CDR1 and CDR2 from the germline V gene are SGHNT and YYREEE (reference sequence). The junction had 3 bases not matched to a gene; V was cut back by 3 bases and J by 3 bases. The CDR3 is CASSSRQGYNEQFF. As DNA, the CDR3 is TGTGCCAGCAGCTCGAGACAGGGCTACAATGAGCAGTTCTTC. Full variable domain (outside the CDR3, taken from reference TRBV5-4 and TRBJ2-1): ETGVTQSPTHLIKTRGQQVTLRCSSQSGHNTVSWYQQALGQGPQFIFQYYREEENGRGNFPPRFSGLQFPNYSSELNVNALELDDSALYLCASSSRQGYNEQFFGPGTRLTVL.

This clone was seen more than once but under ten times. The CDR3 nucleotides are TGTGCCAGCAGGACAGGGTATTCACCCCTCCACTTT. Amino acids: CASRTGYSPLHF. The V and J genes are TRBV27 and TRBJ1-6; the match to TRBD1 covers 7 bases. V was pared by 6 bases and J by 8 bases, with 1 base of the junction left unmatched. The CDR3 totals 12 residues. Germline lookup yields CDR1 MNHEY and CDR2 SMNVEV (reference sequence).

The rearrangement links TRBV7-3 to TRBJ1-6, with TRBD1 identical over 10 bases. The CDR3 extends over 15 amino acids. With V trimmed by 5 bases and J by 7 bases, 5 bases remained unmatched. Germline lookup yields CDR1 SGHTA and CDR2 FQGTGA. For the CDR3, the DNA is TGTGCCAGCAGCACCGGACAGGGGGTAAATTCACCCCTCCACTTT. This encodes CASSTGQGVNSPLHF.

The rearrangement uses TRBV5-4 and TRBJ2-5, with 9 bases identical to TRBD1. The germline V gene has CDR1 SGHNT and CDR2 YYREEE (reference sequence). V was clipped by 3 bases and J by 1 base; unmatched bases: 4. The length of the CDR3 is 15 residues. CDR3 amino acids: CASSYKTGGQETQYF. CDR3 in DNA: TGTGCCAGCAGCTACAAGACAGGGGGCCAAGAGACCCAGTACTTC.

This clone is medium-sized. V and J are TRBV2 and TRBJ2-7, with a tentative D call TRBD1 (9 bases). The CDR3 sequence is 13 residues long. Germline loops: CDR1 SNHLY, CDR2 FYNNEI. V was shortened by 7 bases and J by 6 bases, with 16 bases between the two germline ends. This CDR3 is CASKGQGLGEQYF. CDR3 DNA: TGTGCCAGCAAGGGACAGGGACTAGGCGAGCAGTACTTC.

The V call is TRBV2, the J call TRBJ2-1, with D maybe TRBD2 (5 bases). V was cut by 4 bases and J by 12 bases, with 10 bases left in between. Germline CDR1 and CDR2: SNHLY and FYNNEI. CDR3 size: 11 residues. The CDR3 here is CASSARAVQFF. CDR3 bases: TGTGCCAGCAGTGCGAGGGCAGTGCAGTTCTTC.

The sample holds a few counts of this clone. The rearrangement links TRBV7-9 to TRBJ2-2; D call uncertain. The CDR3 totals 15 residues. Germline CDR1 and CDR2: SEHNR and FQNEAQ (reference sequence). V was pared by 8 bases and J by 0 bases, with 13 bases between. The CDR3 DNA reads TGTGCCAGCCGCCCCCAGGATTCGAACACCGGGGAGCTGTTTTTT. It specifies CASRPQDSNTGELFF.

This clone appeared a few times. The J gene is TRBJ2-7, the V gene TRBV5-6; possible D gene TRBD2, 6 bases. Germline V lookup: CDR1 SGHDT, CDR2 YYEEEE. CDR3 size: 15 residues. V was trimmed by 1 base and J by 2 bases, leaving 13 bases between them. For the CDR3, the DNA is TGTGCCAGCAGCTTGTACGGGACGGGAGCCTACGAGCAGTACTTC. Its protein product is CASSLYGTGAYEQYF.

This clone showed up many times. This sequence joins TRBV27 and TRBJ1-6; D gene ambiguous. This CDR3 region has 13 residues. V was trimmed by 3 bases and J by 3 bases, leaving 3 bases between them. CDR1 is MNHEY, CDR2 SMNVEV, per germline (reference sequence). The CDR3 region is CASSLLYNSPLHF. The CDR3 nucleotides read TGTGCCAGCAGTTTGCTCTATAATTCACCCCTCCACTTT.

V gene TRBV5-6 combines with J gene TRBJ2-1; D remains unclear. The CDR3 loop spans 15 amino acids. Between the trimmed V and J ends, which lost 1 base and 0 bases, there was a span of 8 bases. Germline loops: CDR1 SGHDT, CDR2 YYEEEE. CDR3 bases: TGTGCCAGCAGCTTGCTTCTCTCCTCCTACAATGAGCAGTTCTTC. Translation: CASSLLLSSYNEQFF.

V usage is TRBV10-3 and J usage is TRBJ1-4; D gene unclear. V lost 5 bases, J lost 0 bases, and 19 bases lay in between. The CDR3 is made up of 18 amino acids. Germline V lookup: CDR1 ENHRY, CDR2 SYGVKD. Written as DNA, the CDR3 is TGTGCCATCAGTCAATCAAGGGTTCTAGCGTCAACTAATGAAAAACTGTTTTTT. This encodes CAISQSRVLASTNEKLFF.

This clone has a single count. The identical CDR3 is also encoded by other nucleotide sequences in the sample. V and J are TRBV5-1 and TRBJ1-1; weak D call: TRBD1 (6 bases). The CDR3 totals 14 residues. The V and J ends lost 1 base and 5 bases respectively, with 12 bases between them. The germline V gene has CDR1 SGHRS and CDR2 YFSETQ. The CDR3 bases are TGCGCCAGCAGCTTGACAGGGCTGGGGACTGAAGCTTTCTTT. This gives the protein CASSLTGLGTEAFF.

CDR3 nucleotides: TGTGCCAGCACCCCATGGCGGTCATTCCTTGATACGCAGTATTTT. As protein: CASTPWRSFLDTQYF. The J gene is TRBJ2-3, the V gene TRBV7-9, with D hard to call. V was trimmed by 7 bases and J by 6 bases, leaving 20 bases between them. There are 15 residues in the CDR3. The germline V gene encodes CDR1 SEHNR and CDR2 FQNEAQ (reference sequence).